This T cell receptor (beta chain) derives from a study of shared clonotypes between healthy human individuals. Findings of the study overall: The authors expected sequencing depth to affect clonotype sharing among donors. Some clonotypes were shared by all four sorted-subset donors, while others were not shared. The non-shared ones had lower generation probabilities than the shared ones. The study generally estimated greater richness for naive than memory subsets.

Germline V CDR1 and CDR2: MNHEY, SVGAGI. With 6 bases clipped from V and 4 bases from J, the junction kept 10 bases outside the gene matches. This CDR3 contains 15 residues. Every subset had its genomic DNA shared out evenly among several immunoSEQ plates. Method: immunoSEQ multiplex PCR; TCRdb's copy keeps in-frame clones and lacks some. The table shows about 680,000 clones, with just over 90% occurring only once. The naive CD8 fraction comprised CD45RO-negative cells positively selected for CCR7 and excluded terminally differentiated effector memory CD45RA+ cells. Note on this clone: Its antigen is unidentified.

The chain carries TRBV6-5 and TRBJ2-7, with 9 positions matching TRBD2. The specimen was naive CD8+ T cells sorted from blood. The source of this sequence is a man in his thirties or forties in good health. CDR3 nucleotides: TGTGCCAGCAGGGACGCGACTAGCGGCCCTTACGAGCAGTACTTC. Translating it yields CASRDATSGPYEQYF.